These 14 T cell receptor beta chains were all obtained from the same sample, sequenced in a study of shared clonotypes between healthy human individuals (dated by TCRdb to 2018 to 2021). The library was generated by the immunoSEQ multiplex PCR assay. Sourced from immuneACCESS, this table was stored by TCRdb with only in-frame sequences that have V and J called. A share of the clones is absent; for the studies checked, an unresolved V gene accounts for under half, and the remainder has no known explanation. The sample table lists approximately 1,000,000 clones, about four fifths of them with a count of one. The top ten constitute approximately 0.5% of the sample. The sequencing input was memory CD4+ T cells from PBMCs. The intended sense of this specimen's cell subset or site label: CD45RA-negative fraction. The receptors originated from a man aged 18 to 29 in good health. Some clones in this sample may be carry-over from other donors' samples.

This rearrangement joins TRBV7-8 to TRBJ2-3; no reliable D call. Trimming took off 2 bases at V and 11 bases at J, with 11 bases between the two ends. This CDR3 is built from 12 residues. Germline CDR1 SGHVS, CDR2 FQNEAQ. This CDR3 is CASSLFFGLQYF. The CDR3 coding sequence is TGTGCCAGCAGCTTATTTTTTGGATTGCAGTATTTT.

V gene TRBV6-1 combines with J gene TRBJ2-5, with a possible D match to TRBD2 (6 bases). Germline V CDR1 and CDR2: MNHNS, SASEGT. The CDR3 covers 15 residues. Trimming removed 0 bases at V and 5 bases at J, with 13 bases between. The CDR3 reads CASSEAGGPWETQYF. CDR3 nucleotides: TGTGCCAGCAGTGAAGCTGGAGGGCCATGGGAGACCCAGTACTTC.

This clone was counted at least ten times. V usage is TRBV7-2 and J usage is TRBJ2-1, with 7 bases fitting TRBD1. CDR1 and CDR2 (germline): SGHTA, FQGNSA. J lost 1 base, V lost 7 bases, and 4 bases had no gene match. There are 14 residues in the CDR3. The CDR3 region has the DNA TGTGCCAGCACCCGACAGGGTTCCTACAATGAGCAGTTCTTC. It specifies CASTRQGSYNEQFF.

CDR3 sequence reads: CASTPFRDLPWGTEKLFF. The DNA of the CDR3 is TGTGCCAGCACCCCTTTCCGGGACCTTCCCTGGGGGACGGAAAAACTGTTTTTT. This chain links TRBV4-2 with TRBJ1-4; D possibly corresponds to TRBD1 (5 bases). The CDR3 contains 18 residues. V gave up 7 bases and J gave up 8 bases, with 29 bases separating them. Germline V gene data show CDR1 as LGHNA and CDR2 as YNFKEQ.

This chain connects TRBV21-1 to TRBJ1-1. TRBV21-1 is a listed pseudogene. The CDR3 loop spans 17 amino acids. CDR3: CASSKPGRGDGSTEAFF. The CDR3 nucleotides are TGTGCCAGCAGCAAGCCCGGCCGAGGGGACGGGAGCACTGAAGCTTTCTTT.

The CDR3 nucleotides read TGTGCCAGCAGCTTAGTAAATTCTGGAGGGGCGAGAGGGAATGAGCAGTTCTTC. This translates into CASSLVNSGGARGNEQFF. The rearrangement links TRBV11-2 to TRBJ2-1; D perhaps matches TRBD2 (6 bases). In germline, CDR1 is SGHAT, CDR2 FQNNGV. This CDR3 has 18 amino acids. Trimming cost V 1 base and J 7 bases, with 23 bases left between them.

CDR3 DNA sequence: TGTGCCAGCAGCCCATCCCCGGCTAGCGGGACGAATGAGCAGTTCTTC. Translation: CASSPSPASGTNEQFF. The V and J genes are TRBV9 and TRBJ2-1; 9 bases are shared with TRBD2. Trimming took 4 bases from V and 7 from J; bases not matched to a gene: 12. Germline values: CDR1 SGDLS, CDR2 YYNGEE. CDR3 length: 16 residues.

This clone showed up just once. The chain links TRBV30 to TRBJ2-6, with D possibly TRBD1 on 5 matching bases. V was cut by 1 base and J by 0 bases, with 16 bases left in between. CDR3 length: 18 amino acids. CDR1 GTSNPN and CDR2 SVGIG come from the germline V gene (reference sequence). CDR3 sequence: CAWSGQPVRFSGANVLTF. CDR3 DNA sequence: TGTGCCTGGAGTGGACAGCCTGTGAGATTCTCTGGGGCCAACGTCCTGACTTTC.

V gene TRBV18 combines with J gene TRBJ1-2; the D gene is possibly TRBD1 (6 bases). CDR3 length: 12 amino acids. Trimming left V 5 bases short and J 12 bases short, with 16 bases between. Germline values: CDR1 KGHSH, CDR2 LQKENI. The DNA of the CDR3 is TGTGCCAGCTCAGAAAGACAGGACGGTAACACCTTC. It encodes CASSERQDGNTF. Supplemented by reference TRBV18 and TRBJ1-2, the full variable domain reads NAGVMQNPRHLVRRRGQEARLRCSPMKGHSHVYWYRQLPEEGLKFMVYLQKENIIDESGMPKERFSAEFPKEGPSILRIQQVVRGDSAAYFCASSERQDGNTFGSGTRLTVV.

This clone was observed a single time. V gene TRBV5-4 combines with J gene TRBJ2-1; D is unresolved. This CDR3 has 14 amino acids. Trimming removed 0 bases from V and 5 bases from J, with 9 bases in between. Germline V CDR1 and CDR2: SGHNT, YYREEE (reference sequence). Here the CDR3 reads CASSLDGPNNEQFF. The CDR3 DNA reads TGTGCCAGCAGCTTGGATGGGCCCAACAATGAGCAGTTCTTC.

This clone was counted between two and nine times. The J gene is TRBJ2-6, the V gene TRBV2; D is perhaps TRBD1 (5 bases). This CDR3 is 15 amino acids long. CDR1 and CDR2 (germline): SNHLY, FYNNEI. Trimming took off 7 bases at V and 0 bases at J, with 10 bases between the two ends. As DNA, the CDR3 is TGTGCCAGCAACCCCGACAGCTCTGGGGCCAACGTCCTGACTTTC. It is translated as CASNPDSSGANVLTF.

This rearrangement joins TRBV10-3 to TRBJ2-7, with 7 bases that match TRBD2. V shed 3 bases, J shed 3 bases, and the junction held 8 bases outside the gene matches. In germline, CDR1 is ENHRY, CDR2 SYGVKD. This CDR3 region has 15 residues. Here the CDR3 reads CAISDASGTYYEQYF. The CDR3 DNA reads TGTGCCATCAGTGATGCGAGCGGGACGTACTACGAGCAGTACTTC.

The genes are TRBV5-4 and TRBJ2-5; 12 nucleotides match TRBD2. The CDR3 is made up of 16 amino acids. Trimming cost V 3 bases and J 5 bases; bases outside gene matches: 8. Germline loops: CDR1 SGHNT, CDR2 YYREEE (reference sequence). CDR3 amino acids: CASSSTSGGRGETQYF. CDR3 bases: TGTGCCAGCAGCTCGACTAGCGGGGGCCGAGGTGAGACCCAGTACTTC. The variable domain in full, with the rest retrieved from reference TRBV5-4 and TRBJ2-5, is ETGVTQSPTHLIKTRGQQVTLRCSSQSGHNTVSWYQQALGQGPQFIFQYYREEENGRGNFPPRFSGLQFPNYSSELNVNALELDDSALYLCASSSTSGGRGETQYFGPGTRLLVL.

The rearrangement links TRBV4-3 to TRBJ2-5, with unresolved D. This CDR3 is 12 amino acids long. Germline V CDR1 and CDR2: LGHNA, YSLEER. Trimming shortened V by 0 bases and J by 11 bases, and 10 bases separated the two germline ends. CDR3 in amino acids: CASSQDMFTQYF. The CDR3 DNA reads as TGCGCCAGCAGCCAAGATATGTTTACTCAGTACTTC.